This TCR beta chain was recorded in a study of T cell responses to AZD1222 COVID-19 vaccine. Germline lookup yields CDR1 MDHEN and CDR2 SYDVKM. The CDR3 covers 16 residues. The V segment lost 3 bases and the J segment 4 bases; nucleotides outside the gene matches: 9. Overall study findings and caveats: Epitopes outside B.1.351 and B.1.1.7 mutated regions reportedly drew nearly half of spike TCRs. In a largely white British group with more females than males, clonal diversity was possibly underestimated. Only a handful of AZD1222 recipients, more than 5 in all, had baseline seropositivity.

The repertoire was sequenced with immunoSEQ multiplex PCR; TCRdb's copy has only in-frame clones and lacks some. The table includes over 150,000 clones, around 92% detected once. As to this clone: Its antigen is not identified.

The sequence derives from an adult in good health. The starting material was peripheral blood, obtained on day 0 of MenACWY control vaccination. The V gene is TRBV28, the J gene TRBJ1-3; 7 bases fit TRBD1. The CDR3 sequence is CASSFRVRGWGNTIYF. The CDR3 DNA sequence: TGTGCCAGCAGTTTTAGGGTCAGGGGGTGGGGAAACACCATATATTTT.